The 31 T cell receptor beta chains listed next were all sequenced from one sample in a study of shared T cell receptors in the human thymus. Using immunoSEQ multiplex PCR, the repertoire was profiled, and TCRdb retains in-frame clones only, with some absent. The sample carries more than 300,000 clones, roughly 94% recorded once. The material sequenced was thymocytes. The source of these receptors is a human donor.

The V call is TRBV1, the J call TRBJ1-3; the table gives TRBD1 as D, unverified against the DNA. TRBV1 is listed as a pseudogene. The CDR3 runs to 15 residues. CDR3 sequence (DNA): TGCACCAGCAGCCAGTGCCGCAGGCCTGGAAACACCATATATTTT. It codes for CTSSQCRRPGNTIYF.

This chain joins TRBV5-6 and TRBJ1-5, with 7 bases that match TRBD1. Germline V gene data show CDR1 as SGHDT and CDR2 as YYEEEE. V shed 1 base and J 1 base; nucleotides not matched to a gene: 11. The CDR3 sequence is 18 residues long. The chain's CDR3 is CASSLHRQGLGSNQPQHF. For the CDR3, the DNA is TGTGCCAGCAGCTTGCACCGACAGGGACTAGGGAGCAATCAGCCCCAGCATTTT. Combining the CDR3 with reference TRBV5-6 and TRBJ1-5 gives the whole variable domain DAGVTQSPTHLIKTRGQQVTLRCSPKSGHDTVSWYQQALGQGPQFIFQYYEEEERQRGNFPDRFSGHQFPNYSSELNVNALLLGDSALYLCASSLHRQGLGSNQPQHFGDGTRLSIL.

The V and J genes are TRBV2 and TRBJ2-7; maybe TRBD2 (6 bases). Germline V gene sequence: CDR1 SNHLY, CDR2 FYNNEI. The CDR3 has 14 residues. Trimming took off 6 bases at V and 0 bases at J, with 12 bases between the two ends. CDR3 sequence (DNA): TGTGCCAGCAGGGTTTTCGGGAGCTCCTACGAGCAGTACTTC. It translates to CASRVFGSSYEQYF.

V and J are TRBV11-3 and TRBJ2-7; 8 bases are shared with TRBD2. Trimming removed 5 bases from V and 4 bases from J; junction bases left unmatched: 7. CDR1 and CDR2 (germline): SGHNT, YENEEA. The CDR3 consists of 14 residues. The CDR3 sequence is CASSKAGAPYEQYF. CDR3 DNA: TGTGCCAGCAGCAAAGCGGGGGCTCCGTACGAGCAGTACTTC.

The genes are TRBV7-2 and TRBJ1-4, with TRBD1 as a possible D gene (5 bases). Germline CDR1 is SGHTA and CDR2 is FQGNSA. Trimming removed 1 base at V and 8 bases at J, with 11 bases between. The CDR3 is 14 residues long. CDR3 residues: CASSLGDLGEKLFF. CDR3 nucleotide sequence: TGTGCCAGCAGCTTAGGGGACTTGGGAGAAAAACTGTTTTTT. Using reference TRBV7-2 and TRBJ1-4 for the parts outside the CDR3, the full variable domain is GAGVSQSPSNKVTEKGKDVELRCDPISGHTALYWYRQSLGQGLEFLIYFQGNSAPDKSGLPSDRFSAERTGGSVSTLTIQRTQQEDSAVYLCASSLGDLGEKLFFGSGTQLSVL.

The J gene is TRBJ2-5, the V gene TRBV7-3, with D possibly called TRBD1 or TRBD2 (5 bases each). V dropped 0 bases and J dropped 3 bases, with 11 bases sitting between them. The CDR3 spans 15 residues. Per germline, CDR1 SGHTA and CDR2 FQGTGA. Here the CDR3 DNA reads TGTGCCAGCAGCTTAACGAGAGGGGTCGAAGAGACCCAGTACTTC. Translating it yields CASSLTRGVEETQYF. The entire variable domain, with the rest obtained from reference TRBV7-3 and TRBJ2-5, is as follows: GAGVSQTPSNKVTEKGKYVELRCDPISGHTALYWYRQSLGQGPEFLIYFQGTGAADDSGLPNDRFFAVRPEGSVSTLKIQRTERGDSAVYLCASSLTRGVEETQYFGPGTRLLVL.

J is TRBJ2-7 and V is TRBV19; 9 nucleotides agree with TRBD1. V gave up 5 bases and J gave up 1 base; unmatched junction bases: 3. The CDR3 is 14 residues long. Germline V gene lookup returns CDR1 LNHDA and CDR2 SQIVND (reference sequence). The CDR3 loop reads CASSHRGRSYEQYF. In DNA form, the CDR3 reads TGTGCCAGTAGTCACAGGGGGCGGTCCTACGAGCAGTACTTC.

Written as DNA, the CDR3 is TGTGCCACCAGAGAGGGCGGTGAAAACACCATATATTTT. Its translation: CATREGGENTIYF. The chain couples TRBV28 to TRBJ1-3; no definite D call. The ends were cut back, 10 bases at V and 6 bases at J, with 16 bases in the middle. Germline lookup yields CDR1 MDHEN and CDR2 SYDVKM. CDR3 length: 13 residues.

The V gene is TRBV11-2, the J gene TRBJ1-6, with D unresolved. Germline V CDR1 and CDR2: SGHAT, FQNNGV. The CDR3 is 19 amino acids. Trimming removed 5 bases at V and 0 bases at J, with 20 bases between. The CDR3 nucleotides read TGTGCCAGCAGCACCTCAAGAGGCCCGGCAAGCTCCTATAATTCACCCCTCCACTTT. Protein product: CASSTSRGPASSYNSPLHF.

For the CDR3, the DNA is TGTGCCAGCAGCTTAAGCGGTAGCGGGAGGACCACAGATACGCAGTATTTT. This gives the protein CASSLSGSGRTTDTQYF. The genes are TRBV11-3 and TRBJ2-3; TRBD2 matches at 10 bases. There are 17 residues in the CDR3. With V trimmed by 2 bases and J by 2 bases, 7 bases remained unmatched. CDR1 SGHNT and CDR2 YENEEA come from the germline V gene. The variable domain in full, with the rest retrieved from reference TRBV11-3 and TRBJ2-3, is EAGVVQSPRYKIIEKKQPVAFWCNPISGHNTLYWYLQNLGQGPELLIRYENEEAVDDSQLPKDRFSAERLKGVDSTLKIQPAELGDSAVYLCASSLSGSGRTTDTQYFGPGTRLTVL.

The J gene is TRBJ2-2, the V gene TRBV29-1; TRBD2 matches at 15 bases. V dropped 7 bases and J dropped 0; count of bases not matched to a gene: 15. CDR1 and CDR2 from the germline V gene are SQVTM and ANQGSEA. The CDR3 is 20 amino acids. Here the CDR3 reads CSAVVGLAGGGDPNTGELFF. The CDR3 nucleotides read TGCAGCGCCGTCGTGGGACTAGCGGGGGGAGGGGATCCGAACACCGGGGAGCTGTTTTTT.

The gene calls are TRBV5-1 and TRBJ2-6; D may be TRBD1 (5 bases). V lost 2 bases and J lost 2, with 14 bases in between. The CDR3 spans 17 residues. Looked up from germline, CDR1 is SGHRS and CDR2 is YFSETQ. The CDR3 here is CASSLNGAPPGANVLTF. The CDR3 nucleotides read TGCGCCAGCAGCTTAAATGGGGCCCCCCCTGGGGCCAACGTCCTGACTTTC.

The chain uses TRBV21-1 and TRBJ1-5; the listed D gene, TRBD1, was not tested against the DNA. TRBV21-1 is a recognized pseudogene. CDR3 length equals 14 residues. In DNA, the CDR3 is TGTGCCAGCAGCAAAGGTGGGGCTAAAGGGCCCCAGCATTTT. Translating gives CASSKGGAKGPQHF.

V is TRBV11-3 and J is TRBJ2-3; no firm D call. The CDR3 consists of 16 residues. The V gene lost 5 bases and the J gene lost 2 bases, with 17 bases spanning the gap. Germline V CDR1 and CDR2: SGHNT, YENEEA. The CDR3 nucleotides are TGTGCCAGCAGCGCCAATGTTTCGGGCCCCACAGATACGCAGTATTTT. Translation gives CASSANVSGPTDTQYF.

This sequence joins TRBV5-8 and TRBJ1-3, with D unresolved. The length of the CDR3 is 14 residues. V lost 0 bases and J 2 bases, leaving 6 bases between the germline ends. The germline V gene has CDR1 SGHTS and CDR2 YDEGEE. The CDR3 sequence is CASSLGRAGNTIYF. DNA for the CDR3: TGTGCCAGCAGCTTGGGTAGGGCTGGAAACACCATATATTTT.

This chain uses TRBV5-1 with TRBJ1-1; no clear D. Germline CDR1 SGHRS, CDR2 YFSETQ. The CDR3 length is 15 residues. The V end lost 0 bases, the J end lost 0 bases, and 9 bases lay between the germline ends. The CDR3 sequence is CASSLGRKMNTEAFF. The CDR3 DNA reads TGCGCCAGCAGCTTGGGGCGAAAAATGAACACTGAAGCTTTCTTT.

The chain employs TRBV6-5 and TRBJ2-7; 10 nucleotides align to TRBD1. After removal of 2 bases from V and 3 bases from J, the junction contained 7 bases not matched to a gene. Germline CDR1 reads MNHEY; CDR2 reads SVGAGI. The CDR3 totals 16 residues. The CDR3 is CASSYPRDRGVYEQYF. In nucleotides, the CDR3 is TGTGCCAGCAGTTACCCTAGGGACAGGGGAGTCTACGAGCAGTACTTC.

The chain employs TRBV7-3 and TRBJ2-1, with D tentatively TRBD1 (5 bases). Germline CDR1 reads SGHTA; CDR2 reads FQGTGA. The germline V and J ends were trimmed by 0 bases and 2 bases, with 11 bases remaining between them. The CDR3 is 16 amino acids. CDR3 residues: CASSLTLGPPYNEQFF. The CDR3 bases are TGTGCCAGCAGCTTAACGTTGGGGCCACCCTACAATGAGCAGTTCTTC.

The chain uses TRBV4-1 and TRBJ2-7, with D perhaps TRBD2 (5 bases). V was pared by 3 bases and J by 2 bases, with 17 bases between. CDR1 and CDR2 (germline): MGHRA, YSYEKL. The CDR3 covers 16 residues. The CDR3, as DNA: TGCGCCAGCAGCCACCCCCCCAGCGGTCCCACCTACGAGCAGTACTTC. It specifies CASSHPPSGPTYEQYF.

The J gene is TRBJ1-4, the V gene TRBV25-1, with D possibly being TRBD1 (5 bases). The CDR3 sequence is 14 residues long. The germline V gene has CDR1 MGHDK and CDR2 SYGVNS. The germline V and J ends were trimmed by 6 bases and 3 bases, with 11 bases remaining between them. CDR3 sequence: CASSEDSPNEKLFF. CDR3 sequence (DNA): TGTGCCAGCAGCGAAGACAGTCCTAATGAAAAACTGTTTTTT. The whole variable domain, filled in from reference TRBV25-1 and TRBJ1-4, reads EADIYQTPRYLVIGTGKKITLECSQTMGHDKMYWYQQDPGMELHLIHYSYGVNSTEKGDLSSESTVSRIRTEHFPLTLESARPSHTSQYLCASSEDSPNEKLFFGSGTQLSVL.

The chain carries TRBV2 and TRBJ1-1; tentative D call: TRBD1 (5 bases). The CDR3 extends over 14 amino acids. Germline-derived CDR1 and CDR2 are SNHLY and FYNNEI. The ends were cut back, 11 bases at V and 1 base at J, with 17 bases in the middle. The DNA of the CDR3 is TGTGCCCCCAAGGGGAGGGCTCAGAACACTGAAGCTTTCTTT. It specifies CAPKGRAQNTEAFF.

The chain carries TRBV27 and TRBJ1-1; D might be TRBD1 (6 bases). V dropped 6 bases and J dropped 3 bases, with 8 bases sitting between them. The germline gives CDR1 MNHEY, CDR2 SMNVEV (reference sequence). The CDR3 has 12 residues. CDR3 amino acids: CASSRQDTEAFF. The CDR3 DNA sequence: TGTGCCAGCAGCCGACAGGACACTGAAGCTTTCTTT.

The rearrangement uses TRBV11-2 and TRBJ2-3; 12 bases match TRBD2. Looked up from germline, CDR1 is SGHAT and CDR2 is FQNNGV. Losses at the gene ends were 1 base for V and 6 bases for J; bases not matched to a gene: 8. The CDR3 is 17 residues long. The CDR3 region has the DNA TGTGCCAGCAGCTTAGTCGTCCTAGCGGGAGGGTTTGATACGCAGTATTTT. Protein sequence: CASSLVVLAGGFDTQYF.

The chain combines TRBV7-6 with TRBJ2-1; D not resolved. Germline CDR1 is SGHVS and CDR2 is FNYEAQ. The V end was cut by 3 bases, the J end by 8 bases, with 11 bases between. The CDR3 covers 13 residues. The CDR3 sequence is CASSFEPQYEQFF. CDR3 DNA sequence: TGTGCCAGCAGCTTCGAACCCCAGTATGAGCAGTTCTTC.

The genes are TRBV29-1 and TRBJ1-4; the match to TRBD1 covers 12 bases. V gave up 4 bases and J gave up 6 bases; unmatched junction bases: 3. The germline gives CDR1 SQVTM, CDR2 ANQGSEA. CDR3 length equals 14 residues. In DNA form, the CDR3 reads TGCAGCGTTGGGGGGACAGGGGGCGATGAAAAACTGTTTTTT. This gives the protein CSVGGTGGDEKLFF.

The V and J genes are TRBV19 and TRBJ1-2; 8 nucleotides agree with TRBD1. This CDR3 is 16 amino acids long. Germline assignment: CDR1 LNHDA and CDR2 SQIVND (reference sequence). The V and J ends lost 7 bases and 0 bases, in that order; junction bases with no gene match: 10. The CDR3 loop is CASIQGGQGANYGYTF. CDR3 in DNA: TGTGCCAGTATCCAGGGTGGACAGGGAGCTAACTATGGCTACACCTTC.

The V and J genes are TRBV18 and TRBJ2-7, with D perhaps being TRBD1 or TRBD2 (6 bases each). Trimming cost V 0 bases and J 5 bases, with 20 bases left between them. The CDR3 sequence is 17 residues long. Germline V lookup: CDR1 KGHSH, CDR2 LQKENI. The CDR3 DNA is TGTGCCAGCTCACCACCGGTCAATAAGGCCCGGGGGCACGAGCAGTACTTC. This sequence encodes CASSPPVNKARGHEQYF.

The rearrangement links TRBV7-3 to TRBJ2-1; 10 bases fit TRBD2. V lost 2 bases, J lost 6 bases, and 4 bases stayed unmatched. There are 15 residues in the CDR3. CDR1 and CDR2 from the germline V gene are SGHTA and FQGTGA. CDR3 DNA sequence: TGTGCCAGCAGCTTAGTTAGCGGGAGGTCCAATGAGCAGTTCTTC. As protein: CASSLVSGRSNEQFF.

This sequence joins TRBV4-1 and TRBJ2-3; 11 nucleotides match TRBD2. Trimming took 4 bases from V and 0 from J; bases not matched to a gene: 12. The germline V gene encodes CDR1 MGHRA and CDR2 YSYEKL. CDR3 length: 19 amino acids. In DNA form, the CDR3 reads TGCGCCAGCAGCCCTAGAGGAGAGACTAGCGGGGATAGCACAGATACGCAGTATTTT. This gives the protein CASSPRGETSGDSTDTQYF.

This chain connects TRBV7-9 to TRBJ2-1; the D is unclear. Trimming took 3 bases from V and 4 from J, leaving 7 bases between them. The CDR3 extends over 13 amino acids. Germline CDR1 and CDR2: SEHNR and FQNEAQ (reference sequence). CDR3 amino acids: CASSFPGYNEQFF. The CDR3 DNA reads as TGTGCCAGCAGCTTTCCGGGTTACAATGAGCAGTTCTTC.

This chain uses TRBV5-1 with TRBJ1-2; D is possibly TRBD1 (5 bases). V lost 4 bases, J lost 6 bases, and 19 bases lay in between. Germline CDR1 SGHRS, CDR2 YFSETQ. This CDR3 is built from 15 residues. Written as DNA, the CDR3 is TGCGCCAGCAGCCCGTCTGGACACCGGGAGAATGGCTACACCTTC. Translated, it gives CASSPSGHRENGYTF.